This paragraph covers one T cell receptor (beta chain) sequence. Use of 60 Vbeta and 13 Jbeta primers characterized the PCR. Method: immunoSEQ multiplex PCR; TCRdb's copy keeps in-frame clones and lacks some. The repertoire table contains 74,000 or so clones. V was shortened by 1 base and J by 3 bases, with 14 bases between the two germline ends. Germline V gene sequence: CDR1 SGHTA, CDR2 FQGNSA. The CDR3 contains 16 residues. Nominal health characterized the donors when sampled, though unrecorded immune exposures were likely. This specimen comes from a study of cytomegalovirus exposure and HLA in healthy donors.

The sequencing sample was made of PBMCs. The chain uses TRBV7-2 and TRBJ2-3, with D possibly TRBD2 on 6 matching bases. The TCR originated in a woman in her fifties or sixties in good health and CMV-seronegative. For the CDR3, the DNA is TGTGCCAGCAGCTTAGGGTCTCGCGGGACTACAGATACGCAGTATTTT. Translated, it gives CASSLGSRGTTDTQYF.